This T cell receptor beta chain was sequenced for a study of T cells after yellow fever vaccination. On the study more broadly: Fractions of limited cellularity were prepared by means of SMART-Seq v4 Ultra Low Input. Study-wide results and caveats: Among all clonotypes, a small share was observed in both CD4 and CD8 compartments.

TCRdb reanalysed the 5' RACE reads using MiXCR and keeps one entry per CDR3 protein. The sample records 340,000 or so distinct CDR3 sequences, around an eighth being singletons. Comment on this clonotype: The antigen is undetermined.

CDR1 and CDR2 from the germline V gene are SGDLS and YYNGEE. This CDR3 has 14 residues. Trimming removed 1 base at V and 1 base at J, with 8 bases between. The chain couples TRBV9 to TRBJ1-1; D remains unclear. The receptor was derived from a man aged 18 to 30 who received the YFV17D yellow fever vaccine. This specimen was CD4+ T cells sorted from PBMCs, taken 15 days after the yellow fever booster vaccination. This CDR3 is CASSVSTANTEAFF. As DNA, the CDR3 is TGTGCCAGCAGCGTAAGCACAGCGAACACTGAAGCTTTCTTT.